These 22 T cell receptor beta chains were all obtained from the same sample, sequenced in a study of OX40 agonist ivuxolimab in advanced cancers. Produced via immunoSEQ multiplex PCR; TCRdb's table is partial and in-frame only. This table has about 77,000 clones, about 92% appearing once. The sample consisted of CD4+ or CD8+ T cells sorted from blood, taken in a trial of the OX40 agonist ivuxolimab. The receptors originated from an adult with an advanced solid tumor such as melanoma, head and neck, liver or kidney cancer.

This clone was picked up one time. The chain employs TRBV5-1 and TRBJ2-1; unclear D gene. Germline values: CDR1 SGHRS, CDR2 YFSETQ. The CDR3 runs 12 residues. With 3 bases removed from V and 9 bases from J, the gap between germline ends came to 10 bases. The CDR3 sequence: CASSSGAGEQFF. The DNA for the CDR3 is TGCGCCAGCAGCTCCGGAGCAGGTGAGCAGTTCTTC.

V is TRBV19 and J is TRBJ1-4; D is unresolved. CDR3 length: 12 amino acids. The V gene lost 3 bases and the J gene lost 13 bases, with 12 bases spanning the gap. Germline CDR1 reads LNHDA; CDR2 reads SQIVND (reference sequence). CDR3: CASSILGRRLFF. DNA for the CDR3: TGTGCCAGTAGTATTCTTGGCAGGCGACTGTTTTTT.

The chain combines TRBV28 with TRBJ1-5, with 10 bases identical to TRBD1. Germline-derived CDR1 and CDR2 are MDHEN and SYDVKM. There are 16 residues in the CDR3. V was pared by 7 bases and J by 0 bases, with 6 bases of the junction left unmatched. This chain's CDR3 is CASTVGQGYSNQPQHF. DNA of the CDR3: TGTGCCAGCACCGTGGGACAGGGGTATAGCAATCAGCCCCAGCATTTT.

This clone appeared a few times. The V gene is TRBV4-1, the J gene TRBJ1-2; 7 bases agree with TRBD1. In germline, CDR1 is MGHRA, CDR2 YSYEKL. The CDR3 runs to 15 residues. Losses at the gene ends were 6 bases for V and 8 bases for J; bases not matched to a gene: 15. Here the CDR3 DNA reads TGCGCCAGCAGTCAGCTGACAGGGTTGTCGGGCGGCTACACCTTC. Amino acid sequence: CASSQLTGLSGGYTF.

CDR3 in DNA: TGTGCCAGCAGCTTAGTGGGAACTGAAGCTTTCTTT. This codes for CASSLVGTEAFF. The gene calls are TRBV11-3 and TRBJ1-1; the D is unclear. From germline, CDR1 is SGHNT and CDR2 YENEEA. The CDR3 runs to 12 residues. V was clipped by 1 base and J by 5 bases, with 5 bases between them.

This sequence joins TRBV27 and TRBJ2-5, with 11 bases lining up with TRBD2. The CDR3 covers 13 residues. Germline trimming cut 8 bases from V and 5 bases from J; bases unmatched to any gene: 4. Per germline, CDR1 MNHEY and CDR2 SMNVEV (reference sequence). Written as DNA, the CDR3 is TGTGCCAGCGTTTCTAGCGGGAGGGAGACCCAGTACTTC. This gives the protein CASVSSGRETQYF.

The CDR3 loop is CASSIDGTGANVLTF. As DNA, the CDR3 is TGTGCCAGTAGTATAGATGGGACTGGGGCCAACGTCCTGACTTTC. This sequence joins TRBV19 and TRBJ2-6; no reliable D call. The CDR3 runs to 15 residues. The V gene's germline CDR1 is LNHDA and CDR2 SQIVND (reference sequence). With 0 bases removed from V and 2 bases from J, the gap between germline ends came to 5 bases.

The V and J genes are TRBV6-1 and TRBJ2-1; TRBD2 matches at 7 bases. CDR3 length: 15 amino acids. V was pared by 4 bases and J by 0 bases, with 3 bases of the junction left unmatched. Germline V gene sequence: CDR1 MNHNS, CDR2 SASEGT. CDR3 residues: CASSVRGDSYNEQFF. CDR3 coding DNA: TGTGCCAGCAGTGTACGGGGGGACTCCTACAATGAGCAGTTCTTC.

V usage is TRBV15 and J usage is TRBJ2-7, with D possibly matching TRBD1 (6 bases). V dropped 0 bases and J dropped 6 bases, with 9 bases sitting between them. Germline assignment: CDR1 LNHNV and CDR2 YYDKDF (reference sequence). The CDR3 is 13 amino acids. CDR3 region: CATSREQGFEQYF. CDR3 DNA sequence: TGTGCCACCAGCAGAGAGCAGGGGTTCGAGCAGTACTTC.

The V gene is TRBV4-1, the J gene TRBJ2-3, with 7 nucleotides matching TRBD1. CDR3 size: 19 residues. V was pared by 0 bases and J by 0 bases, with 12 bases of the junction left unmatched. The germline V gene has CDR1 MGHRA and CDR2 YSYEKL. CDR3 nucleotides: TGCGCCAGCAGCCAAGATAAATCCCGAGGGACAGCTAGCACAGATACGCAGTATTTT. It is translated as CASSQDKSRGTASTDTQYF.

This rearrangement joins TRBV25-1 to TRBJ1-2; no clear D. The CDR3 covers 10 residues. Germline values: CDR1 MGHDK, CDR2 SYGVNS. V was shortened by 7 bases and J by 0 bases, with 0 bases between the two germline ends. CDR3 bases: TGTGCCAGCACTAACTATGGCTACACCTTC. The encoded protein is CASTNYGYTF.

The chain recombines TRBV2 with TRBJ2-5, with D perhaps being TRBD1 or TRBD2 (6 bases each). This CDR3 spans 15 amino acids. The ends were cut back, 8 bases at V and 1 base at J, with 17 bases in the middle. Per the germline V gene, CDR1 is SNHLY and CDR2 is FYNNEI. As DNA, the CDR3 is TGTGCCAGCCTGTCTGGTAGGGGGGTCCAAGAGACCCAGTACTTC. As protein: CASLSGRGVQETQYF.

This chain links TRBV28 with TRBJ1-2, with D maybe TRBD1 (5 bases). The CDR3 is made up of 12 amino acids. With 7 bases removed from V and 6 bases from J, the gap between germline ends came to 12 bases. Germline V CDR1 and CDR2: MDHEN, SYDVKM. The CDR3 DNA sequence: TGTGCCAGCACTCCGGGGGGTCATGGCTACACCTTC. Its protein product is CASTPGGHGYTF.

The chain couples TRBV14 to TRBJ2-7; TRBD1 matches at 7 bases. Germline loops: CDR1 SGHDN, CDR2 FVKESK. The CDR3 contains 16 residues. Trimming took 3 bases from V and 0 from J; bases not matched to a gene: 8. In DNA, the CDR3 is TGTGCCAGCAGCCAGGCTACAGGGGCCAGCTCCTACGAGCAGTACTTC. Translated: CASSQATGASSYEQYF. Supplemented by reference TRBV14 and TRBJ2-7, the full variable domain reads EAGVTQFPSHSVIEKGQTVTLRCDPISGHDNLYWYRRVMGKEIKFLLHFVKESKQDESGMPNNRFLAERTGGTYSTLKVQPAELEDSGVYFCASSQATGASSYEQYFGPGTRLTVT.

This chain connects TRBV7-2 to TRBJ2-7; 8 positions match TRBD2. V was pared by 8 bases and J by 2 bases, with 11 bases of the junction left unmatched. CDR1 and CDR2 from the germline V gene are SGHTA and FQGNSA. The CDR3 sequence is 15 residues long. The DNA of the CDR3 is TGTGCCAGCTCCGCCTCCCGGGGGGGACCCTACGAGCAGTACTTC. It yields the protein CASSASRGGPYEQYF.

The chain combines TRBV10-3 with TRBJ1-3; D gene unclear. Germline V gene lookup returns CDR1 ENHRY and CDR2 SYGVKD. The CDR3 contains 16 residues. Between the trimmed V and J ends, which lost 1 base and 0 bases, there was a span of 10 bases. The CDR3 DNA is TGTGCCATCAGTGAGTTTGACACGGGCTCTGGAAACACCATATATTTT. Its protein is CAISEFDTGSGNTIYF.

This clone was recorded once. The V and J genes are TRBV9 and TRBJ2-3; 10 bases fit TRBD2. The CDR3 loop spans 17 amino acids. The trim removed 4 bases at V and 4 bases at J, leaving 12 bases unmatched. Germline V lookup: CDR1 SGDLS, CDR2 YYNGEE. In DNA, the CDR3 is TGTGCCAGCAGCCCGCCCCGGGCTAGCGGGGGTCCAGATACGCAGTATTTT. Amino acids: CASSPPRASGGPDTQYF.

Turning to this clone: Compared with germline, one end of the junction differs, possibly owing to a read error. Additional DNA sequences in this sample encode the identical CDR3. The chain recombines TRBV28 with TRBJ2-7, with D unclear. The length of the CDR3 is 12 residues. Germline CDR1 and CDR2: MDHEN and SYDVKM. Here the CDR3 reads CASTPGTYEQYF. CDR3 nucleotide sequence: TGTGCTAGCACCCCGGGTACCTACGAGCAGTACTTC.

The chain uses TRBV5-1 and TRBJ1-3; TRBD1 aligns across 10 bases. In germline, CDR1 is SGHRS, CDR2 YFSETQ. Trimming at V came to 4 bases and at J to 4 bases, leaving 2 bases not matched to a gene. The CDR3 is 14 amino acids. The CDR3 sequence: CASSGQGEGNTIYF. As DNA, the CDR3 is TGCGCCAGCAGCGGACAGGGGGAAGGAAACACCATATATTTT. The whole variable domain, filled in from reference TRBV5-1 and TRBJ1-3, reads KAGVTQTPRYLIKTRGQQVTLSCSPISGHRSVSWYQQTPGQGLQFLFEYFSETQRNKGNFPGRFSGRQFSNSRSEMNVSTLELGDSALYLCASSGQGEGNTIYFGEGSWLTVV.

The chain uses TRBV6-5 and TRBJ1-2; no clear D. The V and J ends lost 5 bases and 8 bases respectively, with 15 bases between them. Per germline, CDR1 MNHEY and CDR2 SVGAGI. The CDR3 has 13 amino acids. The CDR3 reads CASSGGLAGGYTF. CDR3 DNA sequence: TGTGCCAGCAGTGGAGGTCTCGCAGGAGGCTACACCTTC.

The chain combines TRBV2 with TRBJ2-4; 10 bases map to TRBD1. Germline CDR1 is SNHLY and CDR2 is FYNNEI. CDR3 length equals 17 residues. J was trimmed by 0 bases and V by 9 bases; bases with no gene match: 11. The DNA for the CDR3 is TGTGCCAGTCGCGCCGGGACAGGGGTAATAGCCAAAAACATTCAGTACTTC. Its protein product is CASRAGTGVIAKNIQYF.

This chain joins TRBV6-5 and TRBJ2-1; D unclear. CDR3 length: 14 amino acids. V shed 2 bases and J shed 5 bases, with 10 bases lying between them. The V gene's germline CDR1 is MNHEY and CDR2 SVGAGI. CDR3 protein: CASSYGGFNNEQFF. In DNA, the CDR3 is TGTGCCAGCAGTTACGGTGGCTTCAACAATGAGCAGTTCTTC.